The TCR beta chain under discussion was sequenced for a study of T cells in Graves' hyperthyroidism and ophthalmopathy. From 10 ml of fresh peripheral blood, PBMCs were isolated. The CDR3 has 14 amino acids. V lost 1 base to trimming and J lost 0 bases; unmatched junction nucleotides: 2. The V gene's germline CDR1 is GTSNPN and CDR2 SVGIG (reference sequence). Amplification of TCR beta CDR3 regions was performed using RNA transcripts as template. HTBI primers were used for first-round RT-PCR of the TCR CDR3. TCRdb recomputed calls from the multiplex PCR reads with MiXCR, one row per CDR3 protein. The repertoire holds 700,000 or so distinct CDR3 sequences, with more than 14% as singletons. Comment on this clonotype: A read error is likely, as this CDR3 ends without the conserved phenylalanine or tryptophan.

This sequence joins TRBV30 and TRBJ1-1; 7 bases are a match to TRBD1. Sequencing was carried out using blood. The source of this sequence is a woman in her forties or fifties with Graves' ophthalmopathy. The CDR3 DNA is TGTGCCTGGAGTGCCGGGACAGTGAACACTGAAGCTTTCCTT. Its translation is CAWSAGTVNTEAFL.